This T cell receptor beta chain was sequenced for a study of T cell responses to AZD1222 COVID-19 vaccine listed by TCRdb under 2021. As for the study more broadly: A total of roughly 240 trial participants underwent TCR sequencing, of whom nearly 210 received two doses of AZD1222 and some 26 received two doses of the MenACWY control vaccine. Enrollment into the trials was organized by age into subgroups of 18-55, 56-69 and 70-plus years, and those subgroups contained around 150, 28 and 57 TCR-sequenced participants, respectively. Study-level results and caveats: Because no samples from the day 14 peak response were available, repertoires could be characterized only after the peak T cell response. Epitopes outside the regions mutated in the B.1.351 and B.1.1.7 variants were reportedly recognized by nearly half of the unique spike-specific TCRs. Participants were mostly white British, with more females than males. The authors suggested clonal diversity may have been underestimated. CD4 TCRs associated with the vaccine covered the entire spike protein, and the dominant responses were in regions 160-218 and 743-854. A significant rise in spike-specific TCR breadth and depth was observed after two AZD1222 doses relative to day 0 and relative to MenACWY recipients. The 56-69-year group was small, and its depth increase did not reach significance, likely because of low power. Conclusions about previously exposed vaccinees are limited, since just six or seven AZD1222 recipients were seropositive for SARS-CoV-2 at baseline.

The CDR3 regions of human TCRbeta chains were subjected to immunosequencing. Turning to the authors' computational methods: TCRs in the repertoires were matched against a reference library of SARS-CoV-2-specific TCRs that had been generated with the MIRA antigen-specificity platform. Breadth meant the fraction of unique TCRs that were SARS-CoV-2-associated, whereas depth meant the fraction of total T cells that were SARS-CoV-2-associated. Using the MIRA data, every spike-specific TCR was mapped to the spike region that the TCR reacted to and assigned to either a CD4 or a CD8 class. Log10-transformed breadth and depth values were compared by one-way ANOVA with Sidak's multiple comparisons tests. This immuneACCESS table, as held by TCRdb, lists in-frame sequences with V and J called but not all clones. Of the missing ones, under half trace to an unresolved V gene in checked studies; the others have no known cause. V and J calls plus clone size are reproduced from that table; the DNA served to infer D and trimming. In this sample the table shows 70,000 to 95,000 clones, about 90% of which occur a single time. The biggest ten clones account for 9.5% to 13% of the sample.

What the time point label conveys for this sample: about 28 days (+/-7) after the second vaccine dose. AZD1222 recipients whose second dose came at about 4 weeks and those whose second dose came at about 12 weeks were combined into one group, since spike-specific TCR depth and breadth did not differ between the two schedules. Vaccinee samples were obtained from the UK trials COV001 and COV002, which included a single-blind randomized controlled phase 2/3 trial of AZD1222 (ChAdOx1 nCoV-19) in healthy adults. For TCRbeta chain sequencing, PBMC samples from trial participants were taken at day 0 and at day 28 after the second dose. A remark on this clone: Its antigen is unknown. No base quality information exists; no much larger clone differs at one position.

As encoded in the germline V gene, CDR1 is MNHEY while CDR2 is SVGAGI. Counted from cysteine to phenylalanine, this CDR3 has 13 amino acids. Only the CDR3 part of the read is kept: 39 bases, read in frame from the first base. V and J are truncated by 7 bases and 1 base respectively, leaving an intervening sequence of 7 bases. The chain links TRBV6-5 with TRBJ2-2; the D gene cannot be named for sure. The input for sequencing was peripheral blood, taken 28 days after the second AZD1222 dose. The sequence was collected from an adult who received the AZD1222 COVID-19 vaccine. The bases read TGTGCCAGCACGCTACTGAACACCGGGGAGCTGTTTTTT. It codes for CASTLLNTGELFF.